This is a list of T cell receptor beta chains from one sample in a study of monozygotic twins with inflammatory bowel disease. Using the 5' RACE reads, TCRdb records one entry per CDR3 protein without DNA. This sample's table reports over 110,000 distinct CDR3 sequences. The sample consisted of blood. The receptors originated from a human donor with ulcerative colitis or Crohn's disease, or a healthy co-twin of an affected twin (not recorded which). Both conserved end residues are part of each CDR3. Fields, in order: J gene, V gene, CDR3 protein.

j_gene: TRBJ2-2; v_gene: TRBV12-3/TRBV12-4; CDR3aa: CASRRGQGSTGELFF
j_gene: TRBJ2-2; v_gene: TRBV4-3; CDR3aa: CASSQDWAPLEKNTGELFF
j_gene: TRBJ2-5; v_gene: TRBV7-9; CDR3aa: CASFPIDGNTKQETQYF
j_gene: TRBJ2-3; v_gene: TRBV5-1; CDR3aa: CASSSLGAGAVDTQYF
j_gene: TRBJ1-3; v_gene: TRBV12-3/TRBV12-4; CDR3aa: CASSPQGSRRDTIYF
j_gene: TRBJ1-5; v_gene: TRBV29-1; CDR3aa: CSVPGQGNNQPQHF
j_gene: TRBJ1-1; v_gene: TRBV27; CDR3aa: CASSPGGMTEAFF
j_gene: TRBJ1-2; v_gene: TRBV18; CDR3aa: CASSPQAILDGYTF
j_gene: TRBJ2-5; v_gene: TRBV27; CDR3aa: CASRELAGVQETQYF
j_gene: TRBJ1-1; v_gene: TRBV6-1; CDR3aa: CASSEVGNTEAFF
j_gene: TRBJ1-3; v_gene: TRBV20-1; CDR3aa: CSARDRVGTGTRGNTIYF
j_gene: TRBJ2-7; v_gene: TRBV11-2; CDR3aa: CASSFGRSAYEQYF
j_gene: TRBJ2-1; v_gene: TRBV5-6; CDR3aa: CASSLGAGLTLNEQFF
j_gene: TRBJ1-1; v_gene: TRBV5-1; CDR3aa: CASSLSAYTEAFF
j_gene: TRBJ2-1; v_gene: TRBV7-9; CDR3aa: CASSSPGRNEQFF
j_gene: TRBJ1-4; v_gene: TRBV18; CDR3aa: CASSPVTGVRSEKLFF
j_gene: TRBJ1-5; v_gene: TRBV6-2/TRBV6-3; CDR3aa: CASSYVSNQPQHF
j_gene: TRBJ2-7; v_gene: TRBV28; CDR3aa: CASSLAGTGLREQYF
j_gene: TRBJ2-7; v_gene: TRBV7-9; CDR3aa: CASSLSGRGSSEQYF
j_gene: TRBJ2-3; v_gene: TRBV4-2; CDR3aa: CASSHRDRAADTQYF
j_gene: TRBJ2-3; v_gene: TRBV4-1; CDR3aa: CASSQGPFGQDSTDTQYF
j_gene: TRBJ1-6; v_gene: TRBV18; CDR3aa: CASSPRGQGSESPLHF
j_gene: TRBJ2-2; v_gene: TRBV20-1; CDR3aa: CSARDYRVGVTGELFF
j_gene: TRBJ1-2; v_gene: TRBV5-5; CDR3aa: CASSLEGARGYGYTF
j_gene: TRBJ2-1; v_gene: TRBV6-5; CDR3aa: CASRIAWGNEQFF
j_gene: TRBJ2-3; v_gene: TRBV9; CDR3aa: CASSVYGDTDTQYF
j_gene: TRBJ2-5; v_gene: TRBV2; CDR3aa: CASSEAIFSVHF
j_gene: TRBJ2-1; v_gene: TRBV4-3; CDR3aa: CASSRFLAGGSYNEQFF
j_gene: TRBJ1-1; v_gene: TRBV4-2; CDR3aa: CASSQVNGVTEAFF
j_gene: TRBJ2-7; v_gene: TRBV11-2; CDR3aa: CASSPSGTSGGPTYEQYF
j_gene: TRBJ1-5; v_gene: TRBV19; CDR3aa: CASSARTGEQPQHF
j_gene: TRBJ2-1; v_gene: TRBV6-1; CDR3aa: CASSSSGGGPDEQFF
j_gene: TRBJ1-6; v_gene: TRBV7-2; CDR3aa: CASSLDRHSPLHF
j_gene: TRBJ2-1; v_gene: TRBV7-3; CDR3aa: CASSIGTWGDEQFF
j_gene: TRBJ2-7; v_gene: TRBV27; CDR3aa: CASSFRWEPFYEQYF
j_gene: TRBJ2-3; v_gene: TRBV7-2; CDR3aa: CASSPRVFLTDTQYF
j_gene: TRBJ2-7; v_gene: TRBV12-3/TRBV12-4; CDR3aa: CASSLRLAGGYEQYF
j_gene: TRBJ2-7; v_gene: TRBV12-3/TRBV12-4; CDR3aa: CASSSGQGLGTYEQYF
j_gene: TRBJ2-7; v_gene: TRBV7-6; CDR3aa: CASSQRGAISYEQYF
j_gene: TRBJ2-5; v_gene: TRBV6-5; CDR3aa: CASSHPRGGVRETQYF
j_gene: TRBJ2-3; v_gene: TRBV12-3/TRBV12-4; CDR3aa: CASSLKAPSTDTQYF
j_gene: TRBJ2-7; v_gene: TRBV6-5; CDR3aa: CASSYLGRGRYEQYF
j_gene: TRBJ2-7; v_gene: TRBV20-1; CDR3aa: CSARHQGYEQYF
j_gene: TRBJ2-7; v_gene: TRBV27; CDR3aa: CASRWTSVPYEQYF
j_gene: TRBJ2-1; v_gene: TRBV7-3; CDR3aa: CASSPSLAGANEQFF
j_gene: TRBJ2-3; v_gene: TRBV4-2; CDR3aa: CASSQAGTRDTDTQYF
j_gene: TRBJ1-6; v_gene: TRBV5-1; CDR3aa: CASSLDPGNSPLHF
j_gene: TRBJ2-6; v_gene: TRBV19; CDR3aa: CASSIDGYSGANVLTF
j_gene: TRBJ2-5; v_gene: TRBV29-1; CDR3aa: CSVARGGRGGETQYF
j_gene: TRBJ1-1; v_gene: TRBV28; CDR3aa: CASSYRGPEAFF
j_gene: TRBJ2-5; v_gene: TRBV29-1; CDR3aa: CSVDRDYPETQYF
j_gene: TRBJ1-6; v_gene: TRBV6-1; CDR3aa: CASSEYVGYVNSPLHF
j_gene: TRBJ2-2; v_gene: TRBV20-1; CDR3aa: CSARAKGTITGELFF
j_gene: TRBJ1-2; v_gene: TRBV19; CDR3aa: CASREDRDFYGYTF